These T cell receptor beta chains were read from a single sample in a study of T cells in Graves' hyperthyroidism and ophthalmopathy. Each CDR3 protein is one row after TCRdb ran MiXCR on the multiplex PCR reads. The sample contains approximately 690,000 distinct CDR3 sequences, 14% of which appear only once. The specimen sequenced was blood. The receptors originated from a woman in her forties or fifties with Graves' ophthalmopathy. CDR3s include the opening cysteine and the closing phenylalanine or tryptophan. D genes are given only for firm matches. The size of a clone is reported for some rows only, either as once, few or many, or as a class for expanded clones.

many . TRBJ2-7 13 TRBV12-3/TRBV12-4 CASSPGVLYEQYF TGTGCCAGCAGTCCCGGGGTACTATACGAGCAGTACTTC
. . TRBJ1-3 16 TRBV6-2/TRBV6-3 CASSYFRANSGNTIYF TGTGCCAGCAGTTACTTCAGGGCCAACTCTGGAAACACCATATATTTT
. . TRBJ2-1 13 TRBV29-1 CSVAVSVNNEQFF TGCAGCGTTGCGGTATCGGTGAACAATGAGCAGTTCTTC
. TRBD1 TRBJ2-6 21 TRBV28 CASSPTWTGPFKGSGANVLTF TGTGCCAGCAGCCCTACCTGGACAGGGCCCTTTAAGGGCTCTGGGGCCAACGTCCTGACTTTC
few TRBD2 TRBJ2-3 15 TRBV6-6 CASSYTSGRPDTQYF TGTGCCAGCAGTTACACTAGCGGAAGACCAGATACGCAGTATTTT
many . TRBJ1-1 12 TRBV28 CASSEQALGAFF TGTGCCAGCAGCGAACAAGCCCTAGGTGCTTTCTTT
many . TRBJ2-7 13 TRBV29-1 CSVGVGLAYEQYF TGCAGCGTTGGGGTCGGGTTAGCCTACGAGCAGTACTTC
many . TRBJ1-4 15 TRBV28 CASSLFGATNEKLFF TGTGCCAGCAGTTTATTTGGAGCAACTAATGAAAAACTGTTTTTT
many TRBD1 TRBJ2-5 14 TRBV4-2 CASSQETGQETQYF TGTGCCAGCAGCCAAGAGACAGGGCAAGAGACCCAGTACTTC
many . TRBJ2-7 14 TRBV7-9 CASSLGAGADEQYF TGTGCCAGCAGCTTAGGGGCTGGGGCGGACGAGCAGTACTTC
. . TRBJ1-5 16 TRBV10-3 CAISDTQGWGDQPQHF TGTGCCATCAGTGACACACAGGGCTGGGGAGATCAGCCCCAGCATTTT
many . TRBJ2-5 11 TRBV20-1 CSVVPQETQYF TGCAGTGTGGTTCCCCAAGAGACCCAGTACTTC
many TRBD2 TRBJ2-2 17 TRBV28 CASSLWALAGVGGELFF TGTGCCAGCAGTTTATGGGCACTAGCGGGAGTGGGCGGGGAGCTGTTTTTT
. TRBD2 TRBJ2-2 16 TRBV20-1 CSARRRTSGRSGELFF TGCAGTGCTAGACGTAGGACTAGCGGGAGGTCCGGGGAGCTGTTTTTT
many . TRBJ1-1 14 TRBV6-2/TRBV6-3 CASSYLLMNTEAFF TGTGCCAGCAGTTATCTGCTAATGAACACTGAAGCTTTCTTT
many TRBD1 TRBJ2-7 15 TRBV6-1 CASREDIQGADEQYF TGTGCCAGCAGGGAAGATATTCAGGGGGCGGACGAGCAGTACTTC
. . TRBJ2-1 13 TRBV30 CAWSGGQGNEQFF TGTGCCTGGAGTGGGGGACAAGGCAATGAGCAGTTCTTC
. . TRBJ2-5 15 TRBV14 CASSQGDRRREAQYF TGTGCCAGCAGCCAAGGGGACAGAAGAAGGGAGGCCCAGTACTTC
. . TRBJ2-2 15 TRBV2 CASSERSSSTGELFF TGTGCCAGCAGTGAAAGGAGTAGCTCCACCGGGGAGCTGTTTTTT
many . TRBJ2-7 12 TRBV2 CASRQFSYEQYF TGTGCCAGCAGGCAATTTTCCTACGAGCAGTACTTC
many . TRBJ2-3 11 TRBV7-2 CASSLMDTQYF TGTGCCAGCAGCTTAATGGATACGCAGTATTTT
few TRBD2 TRBJ2-2 17 TRBV12-5 CASGLVPSGRNTGELFF TGTGCTAGTGGTTTGGTTCCTAGCGGGCGGAACACCGGGGAGCTGTTTTTT
few . TRBJ2-1 13 TRBV5-1 CASRLSGGYEQFF TGCGCCAGCAGGCTATCAGGAGGTTATGAGCAGTTCTTC
. TRBD2 TRBJ2-3 16 TRBV4-3 CASSRWGAGDIDTQYF TGCGCCAGCAGCCGCTGGGGAGCGGGAGATATAGATACGCAGTATTTT
many . TRBJ1-1 13 TRBV7-2 CASSLIRGQEAFF TGTGCCAGCAGCTTAATTCGGGGTCAAGAAGCTTTCTTT
medium-sized . TRBJ1-5 17 TRBV12-3/TRBV12-4 CASSLIVQAISNQPQHF TGTGCCAGCAGTTTAATAGTGCAGGCGATTAGCAATCAGCCCCAGCATTTT
. TRBD2 TRBJ2-7 15 TRBV3-1 CASSNLAGGSYEQYF TGTGCCAGCAGTAATCTAGCGGGAGGGTCCTACGAGCAGTACTTC
many . TRBJ1-5 15 TRBV7-8 CASSLDQGRNQPQHF TGTGCCAGCAGCTTAGATCAGGGAAGGAATCAGCCCCAGCATTTT
many . TRBJ2-7 17 TRBV5-1 CASSGFYSRGLSYEQYF TGCGCCAGCAGCGGATTCTACAGTCGAGGATTATCCTACGAGCAGTACTTC
many . TRBJ2-2 18 TRBV7-3 CASSLSRRSGLHTGELFF TGTGCCAGCAGCTTAAGTCGTCGAAGCGGATTGCACACCGGGGAGCTGTTTTTT
. . TRBJ2-5 17 TRBV5-6 CASSSPSGTPYQETQYF TGTGCCAGCAGCTCACCATCCGGGACACCGTACCAAGAGACCCAGTACTTC
few . TRBJ2-5 14 TRBV28 CASSGAVWQETQYF TGTGCCAGCAGTGGGGCAGTTTGGCAAGAGACCCAGTACTTC
many . TRBJ2-3 15 TRBV12-3/TRBV12-4 CASGAERSDTDTQYF TGTGCCAGCGGCGCTGAGAGGTCCGACACAGATACGCAGTATTTT
few . TRBJ2-3 14 TRBV27 CASSLFWGSDTQYF TGTGCCAGCAGTTTGTTTTGGGGTTCAGATACGCAGTATTTT
many TRBD1 TRBJ1-6 15 TRBV20-1 CSARRGLGNNSPLHF TGCAGTGCTAGGAGGGGGCTGGGAAATAATTCACCCCTCCACTTT
many . TRBJ1-1 15 TRBV12-3/TRBV12-4 CASSKIAGLNTEAFF TGTGCCAGCAGCAAAATAGCCGGCCTTAACACTGAAGCTTTCTTT
. TRBD2 TRBJ2-1 15 TRBV5-1 CASSDGRAGFNEQFF TGCGCCAGCAGCGACGGGAGGGCAGGCTTCAATGAGCAGTTCTTC
. . TRBJ2-5 15 TRBV7-6 CASSLGPRAQETQYF TGTGCCAGCAGCTTAGGGCCCAGGGCCCAAGAGACCCAGTACTTC
many TRBD2 TRBJ2-3 15 TRBV30 CAWSPPLGGADTQYF TGTGCCTGGAGTCCACCTTTGGGGGGGGCAGATACGCAGTATTTT
many TRBD2 TRBJ2-5 14 TRBV7-2 CASRNTSGSETQYF TGTGCCAGCAGGAATACTAGCGGGAGTGAGACCCAGTACTTC
. . TRBJ1-2 12 TRBV29-1 CSVRRGLDGYTF TGCAGCGTTCGTCGGGGATTGGATGGCTACACCTTC
. . TRBJ1-1 14 TRBV25-1 CASSEIGGSTEAFF TGTGCCAGCAGTGAAATTGGGGGTTCCACTGAAGCTTTCTTT
many TRBD1 TRBJ2-7 13 TRBV28 CASTSDRGYEQYF TGTGCCAGCACTAGCGACAGGGGATACGAGCAGTACTTC
. TRBD1 TRBJ1-3 15 TRBV9 CASSVGGGTGNTIYF TGTGCCAGCAGCGTAGGAGGGGGCACTGGAAACACCATATATTTT
many . TRBJ2-7 12 TRBV10-3 CAITGNSYEQYF TGTGCCATCACCGGGAACTCCTACGAGCAGTACTTC
many TRBD2 TRBJ2-1 16 TRBV7-2 CASSGLRGRGSDEQFF TGTGCCAGCAGCGGCCTACGCGGGAGGGGCAGCGATGAGCAGTTCTTC
. TRBD1 TRBJ1-6 17 TRBV28 CASSIPTGTENNSPLHF TGTGCCAGCAGTATCCCGACCGGGACAGAAAATAATTCACCCCTCCACTTT
many TRBD1 TRBJ2-5 14 TRBV11-3 CASSGTGTEETQYF TGTGCCAGCAGCGGGACCGGGACAGAAGAGACCCAGTACTTC
many . TRBJ1-2 14 TRBV28 CASSLITAYYGYTF TGTGCCAGCAGTTTAATCACAGCCTACTATGGCTACACCTTC
many TRBD1 TRBJ2-2 17 TRBV30 CAWSVLLGGASTGELFF TGTGCCTGGAGTGTATTGTTAGGGGGCGCGTCTACCGGGGAGCTGTTTTTT
many . TRBJ2-5 17 TRBV20-1 CSARRAPRLAGQETQYF TGCAGTGCTAGAAGGGCCCCTCGGCTGGCGGGGCAAGAGACCCAGTACTTC
many . TRBJ2-3 15 TRBV20-1 CSARLGRTSTDTQYF TGCAGTGCTAGACTAGGACGAACTAGCACAGATACGCAGTATTTT
. TRBD1 TRBJ2-2 17 TRBV3-1 CASSPRQGQVVDGELFF TGTGCCAGCAGCCCCCGACAGGGGCAAGTGGTGGACGGGGAGCTGTTTTTT
. . TRBJ2-2 15 TRBV7-3 CASSLSPGGLRELFF TGTGCCAGCAGCTTATCTCCAGGCGGGTTGAGGGAGCTGTTTTTT